The rows below give T cell receptor beta chains drawn from one sample of a study of T cell responses to AZD1222 COVID-19 vaccine. Generated by immunoSEQ multiplex PCR, the TCRdb table keeps only in-frame clones and is missing some. Of approximately 85,000 clones in the sample, about nine tenths were seen once. This specimen was peripheral blood, taken on day 0 of AZD1222 vaccination. Source of these receptors: an adult in good health. Both conserved end residues are part of each CDR3. The order of the fields is D gene, V gene, J gene, clone size, CDR3 protein, CDR3 DNA. The D gene is left open where the match is weak. Some rows mark clone size as missing; the rest say once, few, many or name a class of expanded clone.

d_call: .; v_call: TRBV18; j_call: TRBJ2-5; clone_size: .; cdr3_aa: CASSPVWGQETQYF; cdr3_nt: TGTGCCAGCTCCCCAGTCTGGGGCCAAGAGACCCAGTACTTC
d_call: TRBD2; v_call: TRBV5-1; j_call: TRBJ2-5; clone_size: .; cdr3_aa: CASSPSLANLPYF; cdr3_nt: TGCGCCAGCAGTCCTTCACTAGCGAACCTCCCGTACTTC
d_call: .; v_call: TRBV18; j_call: TRBJ1-1; clone_size: .; cdr3_aa: CASSSDMNTEAFF; cdr3_nt: TGTGCCAGCTCATCCGATATGAACACTGAAGCTTTCTTT
d_call: TRBD1; v_call: TRBV4-1; j_call: TRBJ1-6; clone_size: .; cdr3_aa: CASSQDQTGGNSPLHF; cdr3_nt: TGCGCCAGCAGCCAAGATCAAACAGGGGGGAATTCACCCCTCCACTTT
d_call: TRBD1; v_call: TRBV6-2/TRBV6-3; j_call: TRBJ1-2; clone_size: .; cdr3_aa: CASSNRQGSGYTF; cdr3_nt: TGTGCCAGCAGTAACCGACAGGGGAGTGGCTACACCTTC
d_call: .; v_call: TRBV6-2/TRBV6-3; j_call: TRBJ1-5; clone_size: .; cdr3_aa: CASSPIRTAPGQPQHF; cdr3_nt: TGTGCCAGCAGTCCCATTCGTACGGCCCCCGGTCAGCCCCAGCATTTT
d_call: TRBD1; v_call: TRBV14; j_call: TRBJ1-2; clone_size: .; cdr3_aa: CASSQRDSLYGYTF; cdr3_nt: TGTGCCAGCAGCCAAAGGGACAGTCTCTATGGCTACACCTTC
d_call: .; v_call: TRBV5-1; j_call: TRBJ2-1; clone_size: .; cdr3_aa: CASSLAGTPSYNEQFF; cdr3_nt: TGCGCCAGCAGCTTGGCGGGGACCCCCTCCTACAATGAGCAGTTCTTC
d_call: .; v_call: TRBV6-1; j_call: TRBJ1-1; clone_size: .; cdr3_aa: CASSDVINTEAFF; cdr3_nt: TGTGCCAGCAGTGATGTCATCAACACTGAAGCTTTCTTT
d_call: .; v_call: TRBV11-3; j_call: TRBJ2-2; clone_size: .; cdr3_aa: CASSLGGKDTGELFF; cdr3_nt: TGTGCCAGCAGCTTAGGAGGGAAGGACACCGGGGAGCTGTTTTTT
d_call: .; v_call: TRBV6-2/TRBV6-3; j_call: TRBJ1-2; clone_size: .; cdr3_aa: CASSYSTGSQRGYTF; cdr3_nt: TGTGCCAGCAGTTACTCGACTGGGTCTCAGCGGGGCTACACCTTC
d_call: .; v_call: TRBV29-1; j_call: TRBJ1-1; clone_size: .; cdr3_aa: CSVDGQGTTEAFF; cdr3_nt: TGCAGCGTTGACGGGCAGGGTACCACTGAAGCTTTCTTT
d_call: .; v_call: TRBV28; j_call: TRBJ2-1; clone_size: .; cdr3_aa: CASITLGSNEQFF; cdr3_nt: TGTGCCAGCATTACTTTGGGGTCCAATGAGCAGTTCTTC
d_call: TRBD1; v_call: TRBV11-2; j_call: TRBJ1-1; clone_size: few; cdr3_aa: CASSTYRGRDTEAFF; cdr3_nt: TGTGCCAGCAGCACATACAGGGGGCGAGACACTGAAGCTTTCTTT
d_call: .; v_call: TRBV11-2; j_call: TRBJ1-1; clone_size: .; cdr3_aa: CASSLVRGGNTEAFF; cdr3_nt: TGTGCCAGCAGCTTAGTACGGGGAGGGAACACTGAAGCTTTCTTT
d_call: TRBD2; v_call: TRBV11-2; j_call: TRBJ2-5; clone_size: .; cdr3_aa: CASSLIPPTSGGQETQYF; cdr3_nt: TGTGCCAGCAGCTTAATCCCCCCGACTAGCGGGGGACAAGAGACCCAGTACTTC
d_call: TRBD1; v_call: TRBV6-1; j_call: TRBJ1-5; clone_size: .; cdr3_aa: CASSDTGTGKVNQPQHF; cdr3_nt: TGTGCCAGCAGTGATACCGGGACAGGTAAAGTGAATCAGCCCCAGCATTTT
d_call: .; v_call: TRBV10-3; j_call: TRBJ1-1; clone_size: .; cdr3_aa: CAISPGEGYTEAFF; cdr3_nt: TGTGCCATCTCCCCAGGGGAGGGTTACACTGAAGCTTTCTTT
d_call: TRBD1; v_call: TRBV28; j_call: TRBJ1-4; clone_size: .; cdr3_aa: CASSGLGQGKAGEKLFF; cdr3_nt: TGTGCCAGCAGTGGCCTGGGACAGGGTAAGGCGGGGGAAAAACTGTTTTTT
d_call: TRBD2; v_call: TRBV6-5; j_call: TRBJ2-2; clone_size: .; cdr3_aa: CASSYQGGSRGELFF; cdr3_nt: TGTGCCAGCAGTTACCAGGGCGGGAGTCGCGGGGAGCTGTTTTTT
d_call: TRBD1; v_call: TRBV19; j_call: TRBJ1-5; clone_size: .; cdr3_aa: CASMPDRGHNQPQHF; cdr3_nt: TGTGCCAGTATGCCTGACAGGGGGCACAATCAGCCCCAGCATTTT
d_call: .; v_call: TRBV6-2/TRBV6-3; j_call: TRBJ2-5; clone_size: .; cdr3_aa: CASSYPITGFQETQYF; cdr3_nt: TGTGCCAGCAGTTACCCAATCACAGGTTTCCAAGAGACCCAGTACTTC